The 10 T cell receptor beta chains in this list originate from one sample, sequenced in a study of cytomegalovirus exposure and HLA in healthy donors. The PCR used 60 Vbeta and 13 Jbeta primers. Sequencing used immunoSEQ multiplex PCR; TCRdb keeps in-frame clones, though not all of them. The table includes roughly 120,000 clones, more than 70% detected once. The sequencing input was PBMCs. These receptor sequences come from a human donor in good health.

J is TRBJ1-1 and V is TRBV5-1; weak D call: TRBD1 (6 bases). This CDR3 comprises 14 residues. Trimming removed 4 bases at V and 9 bases at J, with 19 bases between. Per germline, CDR1 SGHRS and CDR2 YFSETQ. The CDR3, as DNA: TGCGCCAGCAGCCTACAGGGAGCGGGGGAGAAAGCTTTCTTT. This encodes CASSLQGAGEKAFF.

This clone was seen only once. The chain recombines TRBV29-1 with TRBJ2-7; 10 positions match TRBD1. CDR3 length equals 14 residues. J gave up 3 bases and V 3 bases, and 5 bases lay outside the gene matches. Germline CDR1 SQVTM, CDR2 ANQGSEA. CDR3 sequence (DNA): TGCAGCGTTGAGGGGACAGGGGAGGACTACGAGCAGTACTTC. As protein: CSVEGTGEDYEQYF.

This clone has more than one count but fewer than ten. This sequence joins TRBV6-5 and TRBJ2-1, with TRBD2 matching over 11 bases. There are 15 residues in the CDR3. CDR1 and CDR2 from the germline V gene are MNHEY and SVGAGI. V gave up 4 bases and J gave up 3 bases; unmatched junction bases: 2. The CDR3 loop reads CASSSLAGGYNEQFF. The CDR3 region has the DNA TGTGCCAGCAGTTCCCTAGCGGGGGGCTACAATGAGCAGTTCTTC.

The rearrangement joins TRBV5-1 to TRBJ1-6; 9 nucleotides agree with TRBD1. The CDR3 has 19 amino acids. In germline, CDR1 is SGHRS, CDR2 YFSETQ. The V and J ends lost 0 bases and 1 base, in that order; junction bases with no gene match: 8. The CDR3 DNA reads as TGCGCCAGCAGCTTGGCCGGGGGACAGGGAGTGTCCTATAATTCACCCCTCCACTTT. Protein: CASSLAGGQGVSYNSPLHF.

This clone was seen just once. The CDR3 spells CAIQRVVSNEQFF. CDR3 in DNA: TGTGCCATCCAGCGGGTTGTTTCCAATGAGCAGTTCTTC. The chain recombines TRBV28 with TRBJ2-1, with D maybe TRBD2 (6 bases). The germline V gene encodes CDR1 MDHEN and CDR2 SYDVKM. Deletions cut 10 bases from V and 6 bases from J, with 16 bases between. The CDR3 is 13 residues long. Combining the CDR3 with reference TRBV28 and TRBJ2-1 gives the whole variable domain DVKVTQSSRYLVKRTGEKVFLECVQDMDHENMFWYRQDPGLGLRLIYFSYDVKMKEKGDIPEGYSVSREKKERFSLILESASTNQTSMYLCAIQRVVSNEQFFGPGTRLTVL.

The V call is TRBV9, the J call TRBJ2-7, with D perhaps TRBD2 (5 bases). Trimming pared 3 bases from V and 7 bases from J, leaving 20 bases between. CDR1 SGDLS and CDR2 YYNGEE come from the germline V gene. This CDR3 contains 15 residues. The DNA for the CDR3 is TGTGCCAGCAGCGCGACCAGCGCGGGTTTGTTTGAGCAGTACTTC. Translation gives CASSATSAGLFEQYF. The full variable domain, with the rest looked up from reference TRBV9 and TRBJ2-7, is DSGVTQTPKHLITATGQRVTLRCSPRSGDLSVYWYQQSLDQGLQFLIQYYNGEERAKGNILERFSAQQFPDLHSELNLSSLELGDSALYFCASSATSAGLFEQYFGPGTRLTVT.

The J gene is TRBJ2-7, the V gene TRBV6-5; 7 positions agree with TRBD2. The J segment lost 7 bases and the V segment lost 1 base, leaving 10 bases of the junction unmatched. Germline V gene lookup returns CDR1 MNHEY and CDR2 SVGAGI. CDR3 size: 15 residues. The CDR3 DNA follows: TGTGCCAGCAGTTACTTAACGGGGGGTGACTGGGAGCAGTACTTC. This codes for CASSYLTGGDWEQYF.

V is TRBV5-6 and J is TRBJ1-1; possibly TRBD1 for D (5 bases). V dropped 0 bases and J dropped 1 base, with 10 bases sitting between them. The CDR3 length is 15 residues. Germline V gene sequence: CDR1 SGHDT, CDR2 YYEEEE. This CDR3 is CASSLALQGNTEAFF. The CDR3 nucleotides read TGTGCCAGCAGCTTGGCACTCCAGGGGAACACTGAAGCTTTCTTT.

The V gene is TRBV10-3, the J gene TRBJ2-2; 8 positions agree with TRBD2. V shed 0 bases, J shed 7 bases, and the junction held 7 bases outside the gene matches. Per the germline V gene, CDR1 is ENHRY and CDR2 is SYGVKD. The CDR3 consists of 16 residues. The CDR3 sequence is CAISESTTGGRGELFF. The DNA of the CDR3 is TGTGCCATCAGTGAGTCGACTACGGGGGGGCGCGGGGAGCTGTTTTTT.

The chain links TRBV7-9 to TRBJ1-2; 8 bases map to TRBD1. J was trimmed by 2 bases and V by 5 bases; bases with no gene match: 7. The CDR3 is 15 residues long. The germline V gene has CDR1 SEHNR and CDR2 FQNEAQ (reference sequence). DNA of the CDR3: TGTGCCAGCAGCCGTTGGACAGGGACAAACTATGGCTACACCTTC. Encoded protein: CASSRWTGTNYGYTF.